The rows below give T cell receptor beta chains drawn from one sample of a study of graft-versus-host responses after intestinal transplantation. The repertoire was sequenced with immunoSEQ multiplex PCR; TCRdb's copy has only in-frame clones and lacks some. The sample has about 15,000 clones; around 87% are singletons. The sample in question was bone marrow, obtained less than 130 days after intestinal transplantation. These receptors all stem from a human patient who received an intestinal transplant, so some T cells may come from the graft donor. The conserved cysteine and the conserved F or W are not part of the CDR3 here. Size values are once, few and many counts, or a class for expanded clones, and some rows have none.

v_gene,abundance,j_gene,CDR3aa
TRBV28,.,TRBJ1-2,ASSTDGHYGYT
TRBV6-1,.,TRBJ2-7,ASTAGQGAYEQY
TRBV28,.,TRBJ2-5,ASSLLLAGEETQY
TRBV10-2,.,TRBJ1-1,ASSESRVNTEAF
TRBV14,.,TRBJ2-1,ASSQVWAVGGNEQF
TRBV7-3,.,TRBJ2-1,ASSLNKREVDEQF
TRBV6-1,.,TRBJ2-5,ASKLGETQY
TRBV27,.,TRBJ1-5,ASGREQPQH
TRBV5-1,.,TRBJ2-3,ASSLIGRNTDTQY
TRBV21-1,.,TRBJ2-7,ASSKATGGSYEQY
TRBV9,.,TRBJ2-7,ASSGLSYEQY
TRBV27,.,TRBJ2-1,ASNLVGGPRGQF
TRBV28,.,TRBJ1-1,ASSSPSTEAF
TRBV5-6,.,TRBJ1-2,ASSPTGGYSYGYT
TRBV6-1,.,TRBJ1-2,ASSDGTGLESYYGYT
TRBV6-5,.,TRBJ2-7,ASSAGVETYEQY
TRBV11-2,.,TRBJ1-1,ASSLYMNTEAF
TRBV7-8,.,TRBJ2-3,ASSLIAGDTDTQY
TRBV6-1,.,TRBJ2-7,ASKPASGIDEQH
TRBV11-3,.,TRBJ2-1,ASSLGDGTSGRSEQF
TRBV14,.,TRBJ1-2,ASSRERQSYGYT
TRBV7-2,.,TRBJ2-3,ASSSGVGTDTQY
TRBV11-3,.,TRBJ2-3,ASSPRDRRGDTQY
TRBV6-6,.,TRBJ2-7,ASSYSTGYEQY
TRBV6-5,.,TRBJ2-7,ASSWTGVSYEQY
TRBV6-5,.,TRBJ1-1,ASSRGGGAF
TRBV30,.,TRBJ1-6,AWSSPGQGYSPLH
TRBV7-9,.,TRBJ1-2,ASSLETGYGYT
TRBV5-4,.,TRBJ2-7,ASKAGGRPEQY
TRBV25-1,.,TRBJ1-4,ASRQSTGGEKLF
TRBV27,.,TRBJ2-7,ASSPRTDYEQY
TRBV27,.,TRBJ2-7,ASSSRDTDYEQY
TRBV5-4,.,TRBJ2-7,ASSLDQGSYEQY
TRBV6-5,.,TRBJ1-2,ASRKGYRGDYGYT
TRBV29-1,.,TRBJ1-1,SVPGNTEAF
TRBV28,.,TRBJ2-1,ASSLLGLAGDDEQF
TRBV9,.,TRBJ2-7,ASSVGAGGYEQY
TRBV5-6,.,TRBJ2-7,ASSSGTSSQYGEQY
TRBV28,.,TRBJ1-3,ASSRGPGGNTIY
TRBV19,.,TRBJ1-5,ASSDYANQPQH
TRBV5-1,once,TRBJ2-5,ASSLPGPQETQY
TRBV2,.,TRBJ2-7,ASSSGLAGVNYEQY
TRBV28,.,TRBJ1-2,ASSSTGANYGYT
TRBV11-1,once,TRBJ2-3,ASSLTSGSTDTQY
TRBV9,.,TRBJ2-7,ASSVGFPSGVWNYEQY
TRBV7-4,once,TRBJ1-1,ASSMTDRGAYASLSTEAF
TRBV28,.,TRBJ2-1,ASSYPLAGAPLSSYNEQF
TRBV15,.,TRBJ1-1,ATSRAAAEGNTEAF
TRBV6-5,.,TRBJ2-1,ASSYGGTSYNEQF
TRBV7-2,.,TRBJ2-5,ASSRDSQETQY